This record covers a single T cell receptor beta chain. This entry comes from a study of blood T cell repertoires in COVID-19. About the study: The analysed material was cDNA or gDNA that came from T cells, B-cell-depleted T cells, or PBMCs.

Sequencing used immunoSEQ multiplex PCR; TCRdb keeps in-frame clones, though not all of them. The data show about 200,000 clones, 85% to 90% seen once. With 5 bases removed from V and 8 bases from J, the gap between germline ends came to 24 bases. Germline loops: CDR1 SQVTM, CDR2 ANQGSEA. This CDR3 has 15 residues. The V call is TRBV29-1, the J call TRBJ1-2; possibly TRBD1 for D (6 bases). The sample comprised peripheral blood. This sequence originates from an older woman with acute or convalescent COVID-19. DNA for the CDR3: TGCAGCGTTAAGGAGGGGGGGGCACACAGTCGCGGCTACACCTTC. It translates to CSVKEGGAHSRGYTF.